This TCR beta chain came from a study of post-analysis software for immune sequencing data. About the research overall: Progressive-relapsing, secondary progressive and relapsing-remitting multiple sclerosis were among the disease courses included.

Built from TCR beta cDNA, the libraries had unique molecular identifiers in them. A few hundred thousand cDNA molecules were obtained from approximately 1 to 10 million T cells. Each CDR3 protein gets one entry after TCRdb re-called the PCR reads with MiXCR. The sample has roughly 170,000 distinct CDR3 sequences, about 29% seen once. This clonotype was seen once. Its antigen is undetermined. Study outcomes and limitations: Normalized Chao1 diversity was significantly lower in multiple sclerosis patients than in controls. Clustering by F measure revealed strong co-clustering among samples prepared together in one batch. Higher frequency in patients than in controls was seen for roughly five TRBV segments, with TRBV5-6, TRBV5-1 and TRBV20-1 among them.

V dropped 5 bases and J dropped 7; count of bases not matched to a gene: 7. Germline CDR1 is LNHNV and CDR2 is YYDKDF (reference sequence). The CDR3 covers 15 residues. The TCR originated in a girl between 5 and 17 years old with multiple sclerosis. Sequencing was performed on blood. The V gene is TRBV15, the J gene TRBJ2-2, with TRBD1 identical over 10 bases. The DNA for the CDR3 is TGTGCCACCAGCCGCGACAGGGGGCTTATCGGGGAGCTGTTTTTT. Its translation: CATSRDRGLIGELFF.